Following are 10 T cell receptor beta chains from one sample sequenced in a study of cytomegalovirus exposure and HLA in healthy donors. The method was immunoSEQ multiplex PCR; TCRdb's version includes in-frame clones alone and lacks a portion of them. Of roughly 130,000 clones in the sample, 85% to 90% are singletons; the top ten hold about 2.7%. Sequencing input: PBMCs. The receptor set was obtained from a man younger than 30 in good health and CMV-seronegative.

Here the CDR3 reads CASSLEAVGGYTF. In DNA, the CDR3 is TGTGCCAGCAGCTTAGAGGCGGTGGGTGGCTACACCTTC. V usage is TRBV7-2 and J usage is TRBJ1-2; D gene ambiguous. The CDR3 is made up of 13 amino acids. Germline V gene data show CDR1 as SGHTA and CDR2 as FQGNSA. Trimming left V 1 base short and J 7 bases short, with 10 bases between.

The rearrangement uses TRBV10-2 and TRBJ2-1, with a weak D call TRBD2 (6 bases). Germline-derived CDR1 and CDR2 are WSHSY and SAAADI. CDR3 length equals 15 residues. V was cut by 9 bases and J by 1 base, with 16 bases left in between. The CDR3 coding sequence is TGCGCCAGTCAAGCGGGTGTTTGGTCCTACAATGAGCAGTTCTTC. Protein product: CASQAGVWSYNEQFF.

J is TRBJ2-7 and V is TRBV7-2; 7 positions agree with TRBD2. J was trimmed by 2 bases and V by 4 bases; bases with no gene match: 14. The CDR3 loop spans 17 amino acids. CDR1 SGHTA and CDR2 FQGNSA come from the germline V gene. CDR3 amino acids: CASSSRGWAGEAYEQYF. DNA for the CDR3: TGTGCCAGCAGCTCCCGGGGTTGGGCGGGAGAGGCCTACGAGCAGTACTTC.

V gene TRBV12-5 combines with J gene TRBJ1-1; D is possibly TRBD1 (6 bases). The CDR3 runs to 12 residues. Looked up from germline, CDR1 is LGHNT and CDR2 is FRNRAP. The germline V and J ends were trimmed by 5 bases and 11 bases, with 15 bases remaining between them. The CDR3 DNA is TGTGCTAGTGGTCCGGACAGCCCAATCGCTTTCTTT. Translation: CASGPDSPIAFF.

In nucleotides, the CDR3 is TGCAGTGCTAGAGAACTGGAGACCCAGTACTTC. Translating gives CSARELETQYF. The chain is built from TRBV20-1 and TRBJ2-5, with D hard to call. The CDR3 spans 11 residues. CDR1 is DFQATT and CDR2 is SNEGSKA in the germline V gene (reference sequence). The germline V and J ends were trimmed by 0 bases and 5 bases, with 4 bases remaining between them.

V gene TRBV7-9 combines with J gene TRBJ2-7; a weak D match, TRBD2 (7 bases). The germline V and J ends were trimmed by 5 bases and 4 bases, with 18 bases remaining between them. This CDR3 contains 15 residues. Germline V CDR1 and CDR2: SEHNR, FQNEAQ (reference sequence). In DNA form, the CDR3 reads TGTGCCAGCAGCCCTCCCGGGGGGCCGGGTTACGAGCAGTACTTC. Its translation is CASSPPGGPGYEQYF.

J is TRBJ2-5 and V is TRBV4-3, with no clear D. Germline CDR1 reads LGHNA; CDR2 reads YSLEER. V gave up 0 bases and J gave up 6 bases, with 8 bases separating them. The CDR3 runs to 13 residues. This CDR3 reads CASSQENYQTQYF. The CDR3 DNA is TGCGCCAGCAGCCAAGAAAACTATCAGACCCAGTACTTC.

This chain joins TRBV7-6 and TRBJ2-5; D is undetermined. Trimming left V 1 base short and J 3 bases short, with 12 bases between. Germline CDR1 reads SGHVS; CDR2 reads FNYEAQ. This CDR3 contains 15 residues. The CDR3 protein is CASSLGSVLEETQYF. In DNA, the CDR3 is TGTGCCAGCAGCTTAGGTTCAGTTCTAGAAGAGACCCAGTACTTC.

The chain is built from TRBV7-2 and TRBJ2-7; no definite D call. The CDR3 length is 13 residues. From germline, CDR1 is SGHTA and CDR2 FQGNSA. The V end lost 4 bases, the J end lost 4 bases, and 11 bases lay between the germline ends. The CDR3 coding sequence is TGTGCCAGCAGCTCCTGGGCCCCATACGAGCAGTACTTC. This sequence encodes CASSSWAPYEQYF.

The chain combines TRBV6-6 with TRBJ1-1; 9 nucleotides match TRBD1. Germline trimming cut 5 bases from V and 2 bases from J; bases unmatched to any gene: 6. This CDR3 spans 15 amino acids. Looked up from germline, CDR1 is MNHNY and CDR2 is SVGAGI (reference sequence). In nucleotides, the CDR3 is TGTGCCAGCAGTGGGGGGACAGGGCATAACACTGAAGCTTTCTTT. Its translation: CASSGGTGHNTEAFF.